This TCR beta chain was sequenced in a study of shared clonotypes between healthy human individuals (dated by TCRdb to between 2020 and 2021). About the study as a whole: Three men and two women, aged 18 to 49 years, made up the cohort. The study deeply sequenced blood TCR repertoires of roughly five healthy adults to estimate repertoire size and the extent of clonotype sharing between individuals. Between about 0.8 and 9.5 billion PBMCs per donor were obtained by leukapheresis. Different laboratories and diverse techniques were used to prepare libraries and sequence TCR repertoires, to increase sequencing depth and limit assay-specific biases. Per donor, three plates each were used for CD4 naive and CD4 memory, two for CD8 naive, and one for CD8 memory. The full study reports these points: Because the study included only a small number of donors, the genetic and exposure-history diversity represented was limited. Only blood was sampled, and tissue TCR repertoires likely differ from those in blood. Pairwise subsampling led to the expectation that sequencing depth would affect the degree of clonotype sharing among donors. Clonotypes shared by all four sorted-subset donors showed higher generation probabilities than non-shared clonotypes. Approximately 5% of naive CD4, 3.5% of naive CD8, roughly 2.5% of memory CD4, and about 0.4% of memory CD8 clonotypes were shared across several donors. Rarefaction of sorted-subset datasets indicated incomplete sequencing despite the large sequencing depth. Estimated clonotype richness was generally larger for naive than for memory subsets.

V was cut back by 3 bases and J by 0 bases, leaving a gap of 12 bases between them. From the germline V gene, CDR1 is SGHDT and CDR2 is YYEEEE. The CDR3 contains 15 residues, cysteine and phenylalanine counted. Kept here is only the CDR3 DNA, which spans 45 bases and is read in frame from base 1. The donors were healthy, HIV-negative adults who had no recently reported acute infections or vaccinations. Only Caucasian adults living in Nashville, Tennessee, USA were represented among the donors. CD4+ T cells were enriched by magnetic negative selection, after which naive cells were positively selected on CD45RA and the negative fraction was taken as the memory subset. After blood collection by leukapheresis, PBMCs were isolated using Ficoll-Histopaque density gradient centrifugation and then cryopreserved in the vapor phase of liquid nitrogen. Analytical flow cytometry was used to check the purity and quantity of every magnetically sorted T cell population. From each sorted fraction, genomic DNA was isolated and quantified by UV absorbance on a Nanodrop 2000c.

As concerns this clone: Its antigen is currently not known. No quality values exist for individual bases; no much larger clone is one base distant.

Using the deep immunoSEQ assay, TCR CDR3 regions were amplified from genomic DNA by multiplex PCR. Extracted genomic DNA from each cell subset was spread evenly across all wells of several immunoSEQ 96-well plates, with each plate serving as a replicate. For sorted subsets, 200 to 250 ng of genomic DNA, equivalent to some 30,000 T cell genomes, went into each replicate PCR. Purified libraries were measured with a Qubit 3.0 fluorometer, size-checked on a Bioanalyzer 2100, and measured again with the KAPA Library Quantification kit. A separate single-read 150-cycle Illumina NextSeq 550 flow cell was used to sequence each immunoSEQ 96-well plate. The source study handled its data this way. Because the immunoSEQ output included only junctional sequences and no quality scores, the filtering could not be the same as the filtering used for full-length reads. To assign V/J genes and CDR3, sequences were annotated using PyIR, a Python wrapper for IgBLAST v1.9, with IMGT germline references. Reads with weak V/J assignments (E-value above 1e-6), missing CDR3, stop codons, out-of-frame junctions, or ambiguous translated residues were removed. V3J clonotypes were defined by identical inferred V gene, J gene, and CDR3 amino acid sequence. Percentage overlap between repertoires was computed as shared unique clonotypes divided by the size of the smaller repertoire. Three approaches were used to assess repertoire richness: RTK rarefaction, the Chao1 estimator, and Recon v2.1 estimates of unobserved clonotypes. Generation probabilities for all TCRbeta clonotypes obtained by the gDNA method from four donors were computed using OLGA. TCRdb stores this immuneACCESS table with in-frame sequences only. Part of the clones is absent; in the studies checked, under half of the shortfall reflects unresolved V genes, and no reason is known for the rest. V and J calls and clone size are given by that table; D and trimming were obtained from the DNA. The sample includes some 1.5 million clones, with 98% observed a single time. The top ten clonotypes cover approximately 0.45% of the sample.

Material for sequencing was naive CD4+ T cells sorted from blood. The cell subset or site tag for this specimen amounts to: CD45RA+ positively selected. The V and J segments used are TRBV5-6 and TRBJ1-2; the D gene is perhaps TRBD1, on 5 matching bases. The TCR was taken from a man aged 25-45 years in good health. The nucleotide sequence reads TGTGCCAGCAGCTCGTTCAGGGTAACTAACTATGGCTACACCTTC. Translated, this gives CASSSFRVTNYGYTF.